The entry below describes one T cell receptor (beta chain). The antigen remains unidentified. Germline-derived CDR1 and CDR2 are MGHDK and SYGVNS. V lost 1 base and J lost 2; bases outside the gene matches: 7. The CDR3 is 17 amino acids. Reverse transcription of roughly 0.5 to 1 ug RNA was carried out with random hexamers. TCRdb analysed the immunoSEQ multiplex PCR reads with MiXCR anew, one entry per CDR3 protein. The sample lists 95,000 to 150,000 distinct CDR3 sequences; around 94% were seen once. This sample is drawn from a study of CD8 T cells in Susac syndrome. Study-wide results and caveats: Susac-specific public clones numbered some 16 in total CD8+ repertoires (and 5 or 6 in CD8+ TEMRA repertoires).

The sequence came from a human donor with Susac syndrome. The chain employs TRBV25-1 and TRBJ1-5; 8 bases agree with TRBD1. The sample comprised CD8+ T cells from PBMCs. The CDR3 DNA reads as TGTGCCAGCAGTGAATGTGTGGCAGGGGGCGGCAATCAGCCCCAGCATTTT. Amino acid sequence: CASSECVAGGGNQPQHF.